A selection of T cell receptor beta chains follows, all from one sample in a study of T cells in Graves' hyperthyroidism and ophthalmopathy. TCRdb used MiXCR to reprocess the multiplex PCR reads, holding one entry per CDR3 protein. Altogether hundreds of thousands of distinct CDR3 sequences are present, about 45% being singletons, with the ten largest covering less than 9.5%. The specimen was peripheral blood or thyroid tissue (not recorded which). The receptors derive from an adult man with Graves' disease, either hyperthyroidism or ophthalmopathy (not recorded which). Both conserved end residues are trimmed from each CDR3. The order of the fields is V gene, J gene, CDR3 protein.

v_gene: TRBV27; j_gene: TRBJ1-6; CDR3aa: ASNADRHNSPLH
v_gene: TRBV9; j_gene: TRBJ2-3; CDR3aa: ASSVGGGSTDTQY
v_gene: TRBV2; j_gene: TRBJ1-1; CDR3aa: ASKTEQGRTEAF
v_gene: TRBV7-9; j_gene: TRBJ1-5; CDR3aa: ASSFVRGPNQPQH
v_gene: TRBV29-1; j_gene: TRBJ2-7; CDR3aa: SVGSTPRREEQY
v_gene: TRBV14; j_gene: TRBJ1-5; CDR3aa: ASSQAGGSNQPQH
v_gene: TRBV7-9; j_gene: TRBJ2-2; CDR3aa: ASSRGKNTGELF
v_gene: TRBV7-9; j_gene: TRBJ2-7; CDR3aa: ASSKDRGDYEQY
v_gene: TRBV2; j_gene: TRBJ2-2; CDR3aa: ASTAARGTGELF
v_gene: TRBV25-1; j_gene: TRBJ1-5; CDR3aa: ASGTGGSQPQH
v_gene: TRBV7-9; j_gene: TRBJ2-5; CDR3aa: ASSQVARQETQY
v_gene: TRBV7-3; j_gene: TRBJ1-6; CDR3aa: AGSQAQGRSPLH
v_gene: TRBV12-3/TRBV12-4; j_gene: TRBJ1-5; CDR3aa: ASSSAGEINQPQH
v_gene: TRBV7-2; j_gene: TRBJ2-5; CDR3aa: ASSPGGAIKTQY
v_gene: TRBV11-2; j_gene: TRBJ1-5; CDR3aa: ASSLGDRNNQPQH
v_gene: TRBV7-2; j_gene: TRBJ2-2; CDR3aa: ASSLLRTGELF
v_gene: TRBV12-3/TRBV12-4; j_gene: TRBJ1-6; CDR3aa: ASSKTGQDNSPLH
v_gene: TRBV9; j_gene: TRBJ2-5; CDR3aa: ASSPDVIETQY
v_gene: TRBV7-9; j_gene: TRBJ1-2; CDR3aa: ASSLGTGLGYT
v_gene: TRBV2; j_gene: TRBJ1-5; CDR3aa: ASTGQSPPQH
v_gene: TRBV7-9; j_gene: TRBJ1-1; CDR3aa: ASSPPVANTEAF
v_gene: TRBV10-3; j_gene: TRBJ1-5; CDR3aa: AISPGQGEYSNQPQH
v_gene: TRBV10-3; j_gene: TRBJ1-2; CDR3aa: AISDPLNPRQGADGYT
v_gene: TRBV2; j_gene: TRBJ1-2; CDR3aa: ASRVPVLNYGYT
v_gene: TRBV29-1; j_gene: TRBJ1-4; CDR3aa: SVRDATNEKLF
v_gene: TRBV2; j_gene: TRBJ1-5; CDR3aa: ASSADIGSQPQH
v_gene: TRBV7-9; j_gene: TRBJ1-2; CDR3aa: ASKQNYGYT
v_gene: TRBV10-1; j_gene: TRBJ1-5; CDR3aa: ASSGLGGCGSNQPQH
v_gene: TRBV6-5; j_gene: TRBJ2-2; CDR3aa: ASNGLRAAGELF
v_gene: TRBV24-1; j_gene: TRBJ1-5; CDR3aa: ASSGRDGSNQPQH
v_gene: TRBV6-6; j_gene: TRBJ1-2; CDR3aa: ASDLAGYT
v_gene: TRBV20-1; j_gene: TRBJ1-5; CDR3aa: SAQPGTGHNQPQH
v_gene: TRBV29-1; j_gene: TRBJ1-5; CDR3aa: SVQGPNQPQH
v_gene: TRBV2; j_gene: TRBJ1-2; CDR3aa: ASSTRQGRAANYGYT
v_gene: TRBV25-1; j_gene: TRBJ2-2; CDR3aa: ASSVGATGELF
v_gene: TRBV2; j_gene: TRBJ1-2; CDR3aa: ASSFTTGTGVGYT
v_gene: TRBV5-1; j_gene: TRBJ1-3; CDR3aa: ASSGYGTGRGNTIY
v_gene: TRBV10-1; j_gene: TRBJ2-5; CDR3aa: ASSERAAQETQY
v_gene: TRBV7-9; j_gene: TRBJ2-2; CDR3aa: ASSFRDRGYTSTGELF
v_gene: TRBV6-1; j_gene: TRBJ1-4; CDR3aa: ASRSTGKLF
v_gene: TRBV2; j_gene: TRBJ2-7; CDR3aa: ASRETLSSYEQY
v_gene: TRBV7-2; j_gene: TRBJ1-5; CDR3aa: ASSARTGGFQPQH
v_gene: TRBV15; j_gene: TRBJ1-5; CDR3aa: ATSGQGTNQPQH
v_gene: TRBV7-2; j_gene: TRBJ2-2; CDR3aa: ASSLEWGSGELF
v_gene: TRBV7-9; j_gene: TRBJ1-2; CDR3aa: ASSSQTGRGYT
v_gene: TRBV2; j_gene: TRBJ1-6; CDR3aa: ASEGQYNSPLH
v_gene: TRBV29-1; j_gene: TRBJ1-2; CDR3aa: SVGRGNGYT
v_gene: TRBV11-2; j_gene: TRBJ1-6; CDR3aa: ASSPRTGRDSPLH
v_gene: TRBV24-1; j_gene: TRBJ2-7; CDR3aa: ATSDSNTGTSGYEQY
v_gene: TRBV10-1; j_gene: TRBJ1-4; CDR3aa: ASSESRLGSTNEKLF
v_gene: TRBV2; j_gene: TRBJ1-4; CDR3aa: ASLGKNWAPEKLF
v_gene: TRBV25-1; j_gene: TRBJ1-2; CDR3aa: ASSATRTVTNYGYT
v_gene: TRBV19; j_gene: TRBJ1-4; CDR3aa: ASTDIWTGFNEKLF
v_gene: TRBV29-1; j_gene: TRBJ1-3; CDR3aa: SARDSSGNTIY
v_gene: TRBV19; j_gene: TRBJ1-4; CDR3aa: ASSRQSTNEKLF
v_gene: TRBV6-5; j_gene: TRBJ1-5; CDR3aa: ASSPTVGGRPQH
v_gene: TRBV5-6; j_gene: TRBJ1-4; CDR3aa: ASSLVVDREMSEKLF
v_gene: TRBV5-1; j_gene: TRBJ1-2; CDR3aa: ASSLDGPAGGYT
v_gene: TRBV12-3/TRBV12-4; j_gene: TRBJ1-1; CDR3aa: ASSLGGARAGTEAF
v_gene: TRBV20-1; j_gene: TRBJ2-7; CDR3aa: SGTSGNYEQY